The T cell receptor beta chain under discussion was sequenced for a study of blood T cell repertoires in COVID-19. Study information: The study drew acute and convalescent COVID-19 samples from the United States, Italy and Spain. Nucleic acid was either cDNA or gDNA, and it came from T cells, B-cell-depleted T cells, or PBMCs.

Original processing methods: Amplification of reference gene primers was used by the study to estimate nucleated cell counts. The assay was immunoSEQ multiplex PCR, and TCRdb's table has in-frame clones only and misses some. That table furnishes V, J and clone size, whereas the DNA furnished D and trimming. The sample carries about 51,000 clones, about 86% recorded once. CDR1 is SNHLY and CDR2 is FYNNEI in the germline V gene. Trimming cost V 6 bases and J 4 bases, with 13 bases left between them. The CDR3 spans 14 residues. The sequence was obtained from a man older than 75 with active COVID-19. Sequenced sample: peripheral blood. The chain is built from TRBV2 and TRBJ1-5; tentative D call: TRBD1 (6 bases). The CDR3 loop is CASSSDSTNQPQHF. For the CDR3, the DNA is TGTGCCAGCAGCTCGGACAGCACAAATCAGCCCCAGCATTTT.